A selection of T cell receptor beta chains follows, all from one sample in a study of neurological immune-mediated disorders. Each CDR3 protein is one row after TCRdb ran MiXCR on the 5' RACE reads. The sample contains more than 95,000 distinct CDR3 sequences, 10% to 14% of which appear only once. What was sequenced was PBMCs. These receptors all stem from a female donor with HTLV-1-associated myelopathy (HAM/TSP). Each CDR3 is given with its conserved first and last residue. A D gene is named only where the DNA matches it firmly.

CATSGVAGTGGRSEAFF	TRBD1	TRBV24-1
CASSFAGGNEQFF	TRBD2	TRBV5-1
CASSLEGAGDTQYF	TRBD1	TRBV5-6
CASSLLTTEAFF	.	TRBV16
CAIRGLAGAYEQYF	TRBD2	TRBV10-3
CASSLGVGQFF	.	TRBV12-3/TRBV12-4
CASSITGGHEQYF	.	TRBV21-1
CASSVGSGSPGELFF	.	TRBV9
CASLPKGSANLNTEAFF	.	TRBV5-1
CASSFSGGDSYNEQFF	TRBD2	TRBV12-3/TRBV12-4
CASSLLLAGVSSYEQYF	TRBD2	TRBV28
CASSSLAGADTQYF	TRBD2	TRBV12-3/TRBV12-4
CASSLWDGAEAFF	.	TRBV7-9
CASSSGTQSTDTQYF	.	TRBV5-1
CATSDQPPGTQYF	.	TRBV24-1
CAWSAGTPGVSNQPQHF	.	TRBV30
CASSLARANNEQFF	.	TRBV7-2
CASSDSTNRVANTEAFF	.	TRBV2
CASSKAGDSYEQYF	TRBD2	TRBV4-1
CATSRDRGTTTYEQYF	.	TRBV15
CASSLVRTLNSPLHF	.	TRBV7-2
CASSLAPGSGGQETQYF	TRBD2	TRBV7-2
CASSFGGTTDTQYF	.	TRBV12-3/TRBV12-4
CASSGDGLRDWKNIQYF	.	TRBV5-1
CASSSGPGLADTIEQFF	TRBD2	TRBV5-1
CASSYRVGEQFF	.	TRBV5-1
CASSVDLNTEAFF	.	TRBV9
CASSAPGGTLHF	TRBD1	TRBV9
CASRDIQETQYF	.	TRBV12-5
CASSRGGGNEQFF	TRBD2	TRBV2
CASSSRYTDTQYF	.	TRBV7-9
CASSQDLRDQPQHF	.	TRBV4-1
CSAKPMTGGYGYTF	.	TRBV20-1